The present T cell receptor (beta chain) was sequenced within a study of OX40 agonist ivuxolimab in advanced cancers. Across the whole study: The study gave patients intravenous ivuxolimab at 0.01 to 10 mg/kg every 2 weeks. Mean age 60 years, range about 23 to 79; roughly 80% male.

Points on this clone: As yet, its antigen is unknown.

Drawing of blood for sampling happened at baseline, at cycle 4 day 1, and at cycle 7 day 1. The CDR3 sequence is 16 residues long. Here immunoSEQ multiplex PCR was the method, and the copy in TCRdb shows in-frame clones only, minus some. This table holds 75,000 to 100,000 clones, under 90% found once. Study-wide points: Among the lowest peripheral clonal expansion occurred in 0.1-3.0 mg/kg partial responders.

The chain recombines TRBV21-1 with TRBJ2-1; the table assigns TRBD2, which was not confirmed against the DNA. TRBV21-1 is listed as a pseudogene. The sequenced sample was CD4+ or CD8+ T cells sorted from blood, obtained in a trial of the OX40 agonist ivuxolimab. This TCR was recovered from an adult with an advanced solid tumor such as melanoma, head and neck, liver or kidney cancer. The CDR3 DNA is TGTGCCAGCAGCGCCAGACTAGCGGGGCTATACAATGAGCAGTTCTTC. Encoded protein: CASSARLAGLYNEQFF.